Listed here are 19 T cell receptor beta chains from one sample, sequenced in a study of OX40 agonist ivuxolimab in advanced cancers. Sequencing used immunoSEQ multiplex PCR; TCRdb keeps in-frame clones, though not all of them. Of tens of thousands of clones in the sample, about 90% were seen once. This material consisted of CD4+ or CD8+ T cells sorted from blood, taken in a trial of the OX40 agonist ivuxolimab. All receptors derive from an adult with an advanced solid tumor such as melanoma, head and neck, liver or kidney cancer.

This chain links TRBV4-1 with TRBJ2-7; a weak D match, TRBD1 (6 bases). Trimming cost V 3 bases and J 3 bases, with 18 bases left between them. CDR3 length: 16 residues. Looked up from germline, CDR1 is MGHRA and CDR2 is YSYEKL. CDR3 loop: CASSQGDTRLNYEQYF. The CDR3 nucleotides read TGCGCCAGCAGCCAGGGGGACACTAGGCTTAACTACGAGCAGTACTTC.

The chain links TRBV7-9 to TRBJ1-3; D uncertain. The germline V gene encodes CDR1 SEHNR and CDR2 FQNEAQ (reference sequence). The CDR3 runs to 14 residues. V was clipped by 3 bases and J by 0 bases, with 6 bases between them. The CDR3 sequence is CASSLSSSGNTIYF. In DNA, the CDR3 is TGTGCCAGCAGCTTGTCTTCCTCTGGAAACACCATATATTTT.

This chain links TRBV5-4 with TRBJ1-1; D is unclear. Germline CDR1 SGHNT, CDR2 YYREEE (reference sequence). V was pared by 4 bases and J by 2 bases, with 12 bases between. This CDR3 contains 14 residues. CDR3 region: CASSPPGPNTEAFF. The CDR3 DNA sequence: TGTGCCAGCAGCCCCCCCGGACCAAACACTGAAGCTTTCTTT. The full variable domain, rest sourced from reference TRBV5-4 and TRBJ1-1, is ETGVTQSPTHLIKTRGQQVTLRCSSQSGHNTVSWYQQALGQGPQFIFQYYREEENGRGNFPPRFSGLQFPNYSSELNVNALELDDSALYLCASSPPGPNTEAFFGQGTRLTVV.

The rearrangement links TRBV4-1 to TRBJ2-5; 7 bases fit TRBD2. V gave up 4 bases and J gave up 5 bases; unmatched junction bases: 7. CDR1 MGHRA and CDR2 YSYEKL come from the germline V gene. The CDR3 is made up of 14 amino acids. In DNA form, the CDR3 reads TGCGCCAGCAGCCTCGGACTAGTCGGGGAGACCCAGTACTTC. Translated, it gives CASSLGLVGETQYF.

V usage is TRBV27 and J usage is TRBJ2-3; 8 nucleotides line up with TRBD2. V lost 5 bases to trimming and J lost 2 bases; unmatched junction nucleotides: 6. In germline, CDR1 is MNHEY, CDR2 SMNVEV (reference sequence). This CDR3 is 15 amino acids long. This CDR3 reads CASSDLAGYTDTQYF. CDR3 nucleotides: TGTGCCAGCAGTGACTTAGCGGGGTACACAGATACGCAGTATTTT.

This chain joins TRBV11-2 and TRBJ2-7; D remains unclear. The germline V gene has CDR1 SGHAT and CDR2 FQNNGV. The CDR3 contains 13 residues. Trimming shortened V by 1 base and J by 3 bases, and 7 bases separated the two germline ends. The chain's CDR3 is CASSLAASYEQYF. In DNA, the CDR3 is TGTGCCAGCAGCTTAGCGGCGAGCTACGAGCAGTACTTC. Using reference TRBV11-2 and TRBJ2-7 for the parts outside the CDR3, the full variable domain is EAGVAQSPRYKIIEKRQSVAFWCNPISGHATLYWYQQILGQGPKLLIQFQNNGVVDDSQLPKDRFSAERLKGVDSTLKIQPAKLEDSAVYLCASSLAASYEQYFGPGTRLTVT.

The chain employs TRBV5-1 and TRBJ2-7; 8 positions match TRBD1. V lost 2 bases and J lost 3; bases outside the gene matches: 4. Per germline, CDR1 SGHRS and CDR2 YFSETQ. This CDR3 has 14 amino acids. The CDR3 is CASSFQGAVYEQYF. The CDR3 nucleotides read TGCGCCAGCAGCTTTCAGGGGGCGGTCTACGAGCAGTACTTC. Combining the CDR3 with reference TRBV5-1 and TRBJ2-7 gives the whole variable domain KAGVTQTPRYLIKTRGQQVTLSCSPISGHRSVSWYQQTPGQGLQFLFEYFSETQRNKGNFPGRFSGRQFSNSRSEMNVSTLELGDSALYLCASSFQGAVYEQYFGPGTRLTVT.

The chain uses TRBV19 and TRBJ2-1; no reliable D call. Trimming left V 3 bases short and J 0 bases short, with 9 bases between. This CDR3 has 15 amino acids. The germline V gene has CDR1 LNHDA and CDR2 SQIVND (reference sequence). The CDR3 sequence is CASSIAAGSYNEQFF. The CDR3 DNA follows: TGTGCCAGTAGTATCGCCGCAGGCTCCTACAATGAGCAGTTCTTC.

This chain links TRBV9 with TRBJ2-1, with 12 bases lining up with TRBD1. The CDR3 loop spans 19 amino acids. The trim removed 0 bases at V and 7 bases at J, leaving 14 bases unmatched. Germline CDR1 SGDLS, CDR2 YYNGEE. The CDR3 coding sequence is TGTGCCAGCAGCGTAGAGGGCCTCCCGGGACAGGGGGCTTTGAATGAGCAGTTCTTC. Translating it yields CASSVEGLPGQGALNEQFF.

This chain joins TRBV27 and TRBJ2-7; 10 nucleotides align to TRBD2. V dropped 5 bases and J dropped 6; count of bases not matched to a gene: 7. The CDR3 has 14 residues. The germline CDR1 and CDR2 sequences are MNHEY and SMNVEV (reference sequence). CDR3 DNA: TGTGCCAGCAGTCGTAGCGGGAGGACGGGCGAGCAGTACTTC. Residues: CASSRSGRTGEQYF.

This sequence joins TRBV11-2 and TRBJ2-7, with D unresolved. From germline, CDR1 is SGHAT and CDR2 FQNNGV. This CDR3 is 12 amino acids long. V was pared by 1 base and J by 2 bases, with 3 bases between. This CDR3 is CASSLAPYEQYF. In nucleotides, the CDR3 is TGTGCCAGCAGCTTAGCCCCCTACGAGCAGTACTTC.

The chain joins TRBV6-5 to TRBJ1-1; D perhaps matches TRBD1 (5 bases). Germline V gives CDR1 MNHEY, CDR2 SVGAGI. CDR3 size: 15 residues. V was cut by 5 bases and J by 1 base, with 14 bases left in between. The CDR3 protein is CASSAGTDKNTEAFF. The CDR3 bases are TGTGCCAGCAGTGCCGGGACCGACAAGAACACTGAAGCTTTCTTT.

V and J are TRBV19 and TRBJ2-1; 11 positions agree with TRBD1. Germline V lookup: CDR1 LNHDA, CDR2 SQIVND (reference sequence). J was trimmed by 7 bases and V by 5 bases; bases with no gene match: 1. This CDR3 is built from 13 residues. CDR3 loop: CASSWDRGNEQFF. CDR3 DNA sequence: TGTGCCAGTAGTTGGGACAGGGGGAATGAGCAGTTCTTC.

CDR3 sequence (DNA): TGTGCCAGCAGCTTACAGGGGGATAGTGGAAACACCATATATTTT. It is translated as CASSLQGDSGNTIYF. The chain couples TRBV7-9 to TRBJ1-3; the match to TRBD1 covers 7 bases. The CDR3 sequence is 15 residues long. Per germline, CDR1 SEHNR and CDR2 FQNEAQ (reference sequence). Losses at the gene ends were 2 bases for V and 3 bases for J; bases not matched to a gene: 4.

The rearrangement links TRBV5-6 to TRBJ2-2, with D hard to call. Trimming cost V 0 bases and J 5 bases, with 5 bases left between them. Per germline, CDR1 SGHDT and CDR2 YYEEEE. This CDR3 contains 13 residues. The CDR3 spells CASSLGSTGELFF. The CDR3 DNA reads TGTGCCAGCAGCTTGGGCAGTACCGGGGAGCTGTTTTTT.

V is TRBV4-3 and J is TRBJ2-1; tentatively, D is TRBD1 or TRBD2 (5 bases each). CDR1 LGHNA and CDR2 YSLEER come from the germline V gene. There are 15 residues in the CDR3. V was trimmed by 2 bases and J by 9 bases, leaving 17 bases between them. The CDR3 sequence: CASSQQEGTPSEQFF. CDR3 DNA: TGCGCCAGCAGCCAACAAGAAGGGACCCCGAGTGAGCAGTTCTTC.

This rearrangement joins TRBV6-4 to TRBJ2-3, with TRBD2 identical over 9 bases. This CDR3 spans 16 amino acids. The V segment lost 7 bases and the J segment 4 bases; nucleotides outside the gene matches: 12. The germline V gene has CDR1 MRHNA and CDR2 SNTAGT. The CDR3 spells CASTSLTGLAPDTQYF. DNA of the CDR3: TGTGCCAGCACCAGTCTGACAGGACTAGCGCCAGATACGCAGTATTTT.

This sequence joins TRBV27 and TRBJ2-5; weak D call: TRBD1 (5 bases). CDR1 and CDR2 (germline): MNHEY, SMNVEV (reference sequence). V shed 2 bases and J shed 5 bases, with 12 bases lying between them. This CDR3 spans 14 amino acids. In DNA, the CDR3 is TGTGCCAGCAGTTTAGGGAAAGGGGTGGAGACCCAGTACTTC. This codes for CASSLGKGVETQYF.

The genes are TRBV30 and TRBJ2-5; D is possibly TRBD1 or TRBD2 (6 bases each). The germline V gene encodes CDR1 GTSNPN and CDR2 SVGIG (reference sequence). This CDR3 has 19 amino acids. Trimming pared 0 bases from V and 2 bases from J, leaving 25 bases between. CDR3 sequence (DNA): TGTGCCTGGAGTGTACAATGGAAGGAGGGGGGTTGGAAACAAGAGACCCAGTACTTC. Its translation: CAWSVQWKEGGWKQETQYF.